These 12 T cell receptor beta chains came from one sample sequenced in a study of OX40 agonist ivuxolimab in advanced cancers. TCRdb's table, derived via immunoSEQ multiplex PCR, lists solely in-frame clones and lacks some. The sample lists 35,000 to 40,000 clones, roughly 78% seen once, with 1.9% in the top ten. This sample comprised CD4+ or CD8+ T cells sorted from blood, obtained in a trial of the OX40 agonist ivuxolimab. The receptors stem from an adult with an advanced solid tumor such as melanoma, head and neck, liver or kidney cancer.

CDR3 sequence: CASRSGPVEQYF. The DNA for the CDR3 is TGTGCCAGCAGATCGGGGCCAGTCGAGCAGTACTTC. The rearrangement joins TRBV2 to TRBJ2-7; D possibly matches TRBD1 or TRBD2 (5 bases each). The CDR3 is 12 amino acids. The germline V gene has CDR1 SNHLY and CDR2 FYNNEI. The germline V and J ends were trimmed by 6 bases and 6 bases, with 12 bases remaining between them.

J is TRBJ1-4 and V is TRBV5-4; D is uncertain. Trimming removed 0 bases at V and 3 bases at J, with 3 bases between. The CDR3 contains 13 residues. Germline V gene data show CDR1 as SGHNT and CDR2 as YYREEE (reference sequence). The CDR3 DNA follows: TGTGCCAGCAGCTTGGCCGCTAATGAAAAACTGTTTTTT. Translation: CASSLAANEKLFF.

CDR3 region: CASSVGDSLPYEQYF. In DNA form, the CDR3 reads TGTGCCAGTAGTGTTGGGGACAGCCTTCCCTACGAGCAGTACTTC. This chain uses TRBV19 with TRBJ2-7; 7 bases align to TRBD1. This CDR3 is 15 amino acids long. V shed 5 bases and J 2 bases; nucleotides not matched to a gene: 9. Germline-derived CDR1 and CDR2 are LNHDA and SQIVND (reference sequence).

This chain links TRBV27 with TRBJ1-1; D gene ambiguous. Per the germline V gene, CDR1 is MNHEY and CDR2 is SMNVEV (reference sequence). Trimming cost V 3 bases and J 4 bases, with 9 bases left between them. The length of the CDR3 is 13 residues. Written as DNA, the CDR3 is TGTGCCAGCAGTTTTGGGGAGGGCACTGAAGCTTTCTTT. Encoded protein: CASSFGEGTEAFF.

The V call is TRBV5-1, the J call TRBJ1-1; TRBD1 aligns across 8 bases. The CDR3 sequence is 16 residues long. Germline V lookup: CDR1 SGHRS, CDR2 YFSETQ. The V and J ends lost 4 bases and 1 base, in that order; junction bases with no gene match: 9. The CDR3 is CASSPGTGTGNTEAFF. As DNA, the CDR3 is TGCGCCAGCAGCCCCGGAACCGGGACAGGGAACACTGAAGCTTTCTTT.

V and J are TRBV5-1 and TRBJ2-5, with 7 bases identical to TRBD1. The J call is uncertain, as TRBJ2-7 better fits the DNA end. Germline loops: CDR1 SGHRS, CDR2 YFSETQ. The length of the CDR3 is 17 residues. This chain's CDR3 is CASSLGAYRGISYEQYF. The CDR3 DNA reads as TGCGCCAGCAGCTTGGGGGCCTACAGGGGCATCTCCTACGAGCAGTACTTC.

The rearrangement uses TRBV7-9 and TRBJ1-4; D gene uncertain. Germline loops: CDR1 SEHNR, CDR2 FQNEAQ (reference sequence). This CDR3 is 15 amino acids long. V was trimmed by 2 bases and J by 4 bases, leaving 11 bases between them. Here the CDR3 reads CASSLPSGGNEKLFF. For the CDR3, the DNA is TGTGCCAGCAGCTTACCCTCGGGAGGTAATGAAAAACTGTTTTTT.

This clone was counted once. The chain employs TRBV29-1 and TRBJ2-7, with D maybe TRBD1 (6 bases). Germline V gives CDR1 SQVTM, CDR2 ANQGSEA. The CDR3 is 14 residues long. V was trimmed by 7 bases and J by 0 bases, leaving 16 bases between them. The CDR3 region has the DNA TGCAGCGCGCTGACAGGCCAGGGCTCCTACGAGCAGTACTTC. Its translation: CSALTGQGSYEQYF.

V gene TRBV14 combines with J gene TRBJ1-6, with D uncertain. CDR1 and CDR2 from the germline V gene are SGHDN and FVKESK. V was pared by 1 base and J by 1 base, with 5 bases between. The CDR3 is 15 residues long. This CDR3 is CASSQVLSYNSPLHF. The CDR3 nucleotides are TGTGCCAGCAGCCAAGTACTATCCTATAATTCACCCCTCCACTTT.

The CDR3 protein is CASSSLPNTGELFF. The DNA for the CDR3 is TGTGCCAGCAGCTCCCTACCCAACACCGGGGAGCTGTTTTTT. V is TRBV11-2 and J is TRBJ2-2, with D unresolved. Germline V lookup: CDR1 SGHAT, CDR2 FQNNGV. V was cut by 4 bases and J by 2 bases, with 8 bases left in between. The CDR3 sequence is 14 residues long.

The chain has TRBV9 and TRBJ2-1; 7 positions agree with TRBD2. With V trimmed by 3 bases and J by 0 bases, 9 bases remained unmatched. Germline V lookup: CDR1 SGDLS, CDR2 YYNGEE. The CDR3 has 17 amino acids. In DNA form, the CDR3 reads TGTGCCAGCAGCGACAAAACTAGCGAAAGCTCCTACAATGAGCAGTTCTTC. The encoded protein is CASSDKTSESSYNEQFF.

The chain employs TRBV6-6 and TRBJ1-5; D not resolved. CDR3 length equals 15 residues. The V gene's germline CDR1 is MNHNY and CDR2 SVGAGI (reference sequence). The V gene lost 0 bases and the J gene lost 6 bases, with 12 bases spanning the gap. The CDR3 DNA is TGTGCCAGCAGTTACTCAGCGGGGAAAGGTCAGCCCCAGCATTTT. The encoded protein is CASSYSAGKGQPQHF.